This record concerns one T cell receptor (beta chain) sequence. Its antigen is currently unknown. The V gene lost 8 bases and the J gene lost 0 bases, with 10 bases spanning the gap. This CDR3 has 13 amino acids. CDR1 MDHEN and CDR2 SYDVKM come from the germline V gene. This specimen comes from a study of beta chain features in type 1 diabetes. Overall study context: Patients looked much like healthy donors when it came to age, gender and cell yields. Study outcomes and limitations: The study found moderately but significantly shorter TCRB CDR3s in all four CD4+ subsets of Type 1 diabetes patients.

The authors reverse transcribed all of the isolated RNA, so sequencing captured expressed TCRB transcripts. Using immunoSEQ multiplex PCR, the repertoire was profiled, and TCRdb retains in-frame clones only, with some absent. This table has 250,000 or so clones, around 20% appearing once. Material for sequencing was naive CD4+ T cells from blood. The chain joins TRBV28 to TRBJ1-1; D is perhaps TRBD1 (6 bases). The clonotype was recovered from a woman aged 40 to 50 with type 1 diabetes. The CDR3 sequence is CASVNRVNTEAFF. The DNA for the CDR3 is TGTGCCAGCGTAAACAGGGTGAACACTGAAGCTTTCTTT. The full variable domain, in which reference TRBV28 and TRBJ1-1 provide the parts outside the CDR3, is DVKVTQSSRYLVKRTGEKVFLECVQDMDHENMFWYRQDPGLGLRLIYFSYDVKMKEKGDIPEGYSVSREKKERFSLILESASTNQTSMYLCASVNRVNTEAFFGQGTRLTVV.